These T cell receptor beta chains were read from a single sample in a study of blood T cell repertoires in COVID-19. The data were produced by immunoSEQ multiplex PCR, yet TCRdb's version contains in-frame clones alone and is incomplete. The table lists around 70,000 clones, 79% of them singletons. The sample comprised peripheral blood. All receptors derive from a man in his 60s with active or convalescent COVID-19. The CDR3 runs from the conserved cysteine through the conserved F or W. The order of the fields is CDR3 length, D gene, clone size, J gene, V gene, CDR3 DNA, CDR3 protein. A D gene is named only where the DNA matches it firmly. Size values are once, few and many counts, or a class for expanded clones, and some rows have none.

13,TRBD1,few,TRBJ1-4,TRBV6-6,TGTGCCAGCATGGACAGGGGGGATGAAAAACTGTTTTTT,CASMDRGDEKLFF
13,-,-,TRBJ1-1,TRBV6-4,TGTGCCAGCAGTGTCTCCTCGAACACTGAAGCTTTCTTT,CASSVSSNTEAFF
14,-,-,TRBJ1-4,TRBV3-1/TRBV3-2,TGTGCCAGCAGCCCGAGAAGGGCGGGGGAAAAACTGTTTTTT,CASSPRRAGEKLFF
14,TRBD1,-,TRBJ2-5,TRBV6-1,TGTGCCAGCAGTGAAAGAGACAGGGGAGAGACCCAGTACTTC,CASSERDRGETQYF
17,TRBD1,-,TRBJ2-3,TRBV5-1,TGCGCCAGCAGCGGTGACAGGGTTGAGATTAGCACAGATACGCAGTATTTT,CASSGDRVEISTDTQYF
13,-,-,TRBJ2-7,TRBV11-1,TGTGCCAGCAGCCATTTTCGACACTACGAGCAGTACTTC,CASSHFRHYEQYF
16,-,-,TRBJ1-2,TRBV4-3,TGCGCCAGCAGCCATGGCCCTAGATCATCGAACTATGGCTACACCTTC,CASSHGPRSSNYGYTF
13,-,-,TRBJ1-1,TRBV10-3,TGTGCCACGGAGGACAGCTTGAACACTGAAGCTTTCTTT,CATEDSLNTEAFF
15,TRBD2,-,TRBJ2-2,TRBV7-9,TGTGCCAGCAGCTTACGTAGCGGGGGCACCGGGGAGCTGTTTTTT,CASSLRSGGTGELFF
15,TRBD2,-,TRBJ2-3,TRBV7-3,TGTGCCAGCAGCGGGAGCGGGGGGGACACAGATACGCAGTATTTT,CASSGSGGDTDTQYF
16,TRBD1,-,TRBJ2-2,TRBV2,TGTGCCAGCAGCGGCGACAGGGGTCGGGACACCGGGGAGCTGTTTTTT,CASSGDRGRDTGELFF
13,-,-,TRBJ1-4,TRBV10-1,TGCGCCAGCAGTGAGCATCCCGGGGAAAAACTGTTTTTT,CASSEHPGEKLFF
15,-,-,TRBJ1-1,TRBV27,TGTGCCAGCAGTGCGGGGGGGAGGATGAACACTGAAGCTTTCTTT,CASSAGGRMNTEAFF
15,TRBD1,-,TRBJ2-7,TRBV4-2,TGTGCCAGCAGCCAAGAGTGGACAGGGGGCAGAGAGCAGTACTTC,CASSQEWTGGREQYF
14,TRBD1,-,TRBJ1-1,TRBV6-6,TGTGCCAGCAGTCCCCCGACAGGGCGGACTGAAGCTTTCTTT,CASSPPTGRTEAFF
14,TRBD1,-,TRBJ2-7,TRBV7-9,TGTGCCAGCAGTCGAGACAGGGGGCAAGACGAGCAGTACTTC,CASSRDRGQDEQYF
14,-,-,TRBJ1-1,TRBV7-9,TGTGCCAGCAGCCTCGGGAGCATGAACACTGAAGCTTTCTTT,CASSLGSMNTEAFF
13,TRBD1,-,TRBJ1-1,TRBV7-3,TGTGCCAGCAGCTTACAGGGGGCCACTGAAGCTTTCTTT,CASSLQGATEAFF
15,-,few,TRBJ1-4,TRBV25-1,TGTGCCAGCAGTGTAAAGAGGGGAGGCGGTGAAAAACTGTTTTTT,CASSVKRGGGEKLFF
14,-,-,TRBJ1-1,TRBV5-4,TGTGCCAGCAGACATGACACCGGCAACACTGAAGCTTTCTTT,CASRHDTGNTEAFF
13,-,-,TRBJ1-2,TRBV7-2,TGTGCCAGCAGCCCACAGGGTAACTATGGCTACACCTTC,CASSPQGNYGYTF
13,-,-,TRBJ1-1,TRBV29-1,TGCAGCGTTTCGGGGGGTTTTGGCACTGAAGCTTTCTTT,CSVSGGFGTEAFF
15,TRBD2,once,TRBJ2-7,TRBV27,TGTGCCAGCAGTTCTTGGGGGGGGTCGTCCTACGAGCAGTACTTC,CASSSWGGSSYEQYF
13,-,once,TRBJ2-5,TRBV5-1,TGCGCCAGCAGACAGACTAGTTACGAGACCCAGTACTTC,CASRQTSYETQYF
15,TRBD1,-,TRBJ2-7,TRBV7-2,TGTGCCAGCAGCTTAAGGGGACAGGGGGTGGGAGAGCAGTACTTC,CASSLRGQGVGEQYF
16,TRBD2,-,TRBJ2-5,TRBV19,TGTGCCAGTAGTATATTCGGGCGGGGGGGGAGAGAGACCCAGTACTTC,CASSIFGRGGRETQYF
13,-,-,TRBJ2-7,TRBV27,TGTGCCAGCAGCCTGAGTCAGGCGTACGAGCAGTACTTC,CASSLSQAYEQYF
12,-,-,TRBJ1-2,TRBV30,TGTGCCTGGAGTGTACAAGAATATGGCTACACCTTC,CAWSVQEYGYTF
12,-,few,TRBJ2-7,TRBV2,TGTGCCAGCCGAAGGGGGTCGTACGAGCAGTACTTC,CASRRGSYEQYF
13,TRBD1,-,TRBJ1-1,TRBV19,TGTGCCAGTATACAGGGGGAAGGCACTGAAGCTTTCTTT,CASIQGEGTEAFF
15,-,-,TRBJ2-1,TRBV5-6,TGTGCCAGCAGCGGAAACAGGGTCCCCTACAATGAGCAGTTCTTC,CASSGNRVPYNEQFF
14,TRBD1,-,TRBJ1-6,TRBV10-3,TGTGCCATCAGATCGGGACAGGAGTATTCACCCCTCCACTTT,CAIRSGQEYSPLHF
14,-,-,TRBJ2-1,TRBV6-5,TGTGCCAGCAGTTCCCGGGGGTCCCACAATGAGCAGTTCTTC,CASSSRGSHNEQFF
16,TRBD1,-,TRBJ1-5,TRBV4-1,TGCGCCAGCAGCCAAGGCGGGACAGGAAGAATCCAGCCCCAGCATTTT,CASSQGGTGRIQPQHF
13,-,-,TRBJ1-1,TRBV6-5,TGTGCCAGCAGTTCGGGCGACAGGCGGAAGACTTTCTTT,CASSSGDRRKTFF
14,-,-,TRBJ2-5,TRBV10-3,TGTGCCATCAGTGAGTCGAGGATCCAAGAGACCCAGTACTTC,CAISESRIQETQYF
16,-,-,TRBJ1-1,TRBV6-6,TGTGCCAGCAGTCTCCTGGGAGGGACGATATTCACTGAAGCTTTCTTT,CASSLLGGTIFTEAFF
15,-,-,TRBJ1-1,TRBV15,TGTGCCACCAGCAGAGATCAGCAGGGCCGGGCTGAAGCTTTCTTT,CATSRDQQGRAEAFF